The rows below give T cell receptor beta chains drawn from one sample of a study of cytomegalovirus exposure and HLA in healthy donors. Sequencing was performed with immunoSEQ multiplex PCR; in TCRdb, only in-frame clones are kept and a portion is missing. This sample has roughly 200,000 clones; around 78% occur once, and the top ten carry 13% to 15%. Input material: PBMCs. These receptors were taken from a woman between 25 and 40 years old in good health and CMV-seropositive. CDR3s include the opening cysteine and the closing phenylalanine or tryptophan. The order of the fields is J gene, CDR3 length, clone size, D gene, V gene, CDR3 protein, CDR3 DNA. The D gene is left open where the match is weak. Where a row states a size, it is once, few, many or the class of an expanded clone; other rows omit it.

j_call: TRBJ2-1
cdr3_length: 15
clone_size: -
d_call: -
v_call: TRBV30
cdr3_aa: CAWSLRRGWGNEQFF
cdr3_nt: TGTGCCTGGAGTTTAAGAAGGGGTTGGGGCAATGAGCAGTTCTTC

j_call: TRBJ2-5
cdr3_length: 16
clone_size: -
d_call: -
v_call: TRBV28
cdr3_aa: CASSLMIPGLRETQYF
cdr3_nt: TGTGCCAGCAGTTTGATGATACCGGGACTTCGAGAGACCCAGTACTTC

j_call: TRBJ2-5
cdr3_length: 13
clone_size: -
d_call: -
v_call: TRBV11-2
cdr3_aa: CASSLGVGETQYF
cdr3_nt: TGTGCCAGCAGCCTCGGAGTCGGGGAGACCCAGTACTTC

j_call: TRBJ2-2
cdr3_length: 14
clone_size: -
d_call: -
v_call: TRBV25-1
cdr3_aa: CASSSGSVTGELFF
cdr3_nt: TGTGCCAGCAGCTCAGGGTCGGTCACCGGGGAGCTGTTTTTT

j_call: TRBJ1-4
cdr3_length: 14
clone_size: -
d_call: -
v_call: TRBV7-9
cdr3_aa: CASSLGATNEKLFF
cdr3_nt: TGTGCCAGCAGCTTAGGAGCCACTAATGAAAAACTGTTTTTT

j_call: TRBJ1-2
cdr3_length: 11
clone_size: -
d_call: -
v_call: TRBV7-9
cdr3_aa: CASSSRELRTF
cdr3_nt: TGTGCCAGCAGCTCACGGGAGCTGCGGACCTTC

j_call: TRBJ2-3
cdr3_length: 16
clone_size: -
d_call: TRBD2
v_call: TRBV19
cdr3_aa: CASSIVTSGGLDTQYF
cdr3_nt: TGTGCCAGTAGTATAGTTACTAGCGGGGGGTTAGATACGCAGTATTTT

j_call: TRBJ2-7
cdr3_length: 14
clone_size: -
d_call: -
v_call: TRBV30
cdr3_aa: CAWSWTRTSYEQYF
cdr3_nt: TGTGCCTGGAGTTGGACAAGAACCTCCTACGAGCAGTACTTC

j_call: TRBJ1-4
cdr3_length: 14
clone_size: few
d_call: -
v_call: TRBV5-1
cdr3_aa: CASSRGGPNEKLFF
cdr3_nt: TGCGCCAGCAGCCGAGGCGGCCCTAATGAAAAACTGTTTTTT

j_call: TRBJ2-6
cdr3_length: 18
clone_size: -
d_call: -
v_call: TRBV10-3
cdr3_aa: CAISESRGRGSGANVLTF
cdr3_nt: TGTGCCATCAGTGAGTCGAGGGGGAGGGGCTCTGGGGCCAACGTCCTGACTTTC

j_call: TRBJ1-1
cdr3_length: 15
clone_size: -
d_call: -
v_call: TRBV15
cdr3_aa: CATSRAGGGRTEAFF
cdr3_nt: TGTGCCACCAGCAGAGCCGGGGGGGGGCGAACTGAAGCTTTCTTT

j_call: TRBJ2-1
cdr3_length: 16
clone_size: -
d_call: TRBD2
v_call: TRBV27
cdr3_aa: CASRHTTSGRMNEQFF
cdr3_nt: TGTGCCAGCAGACACACTACTAGCGGGAGGATGAATGAGCAGTTCTTC

j_call: TRBJ1-1
cdr3_length: 14
clone_size: -
d_call: -
v_call: TRBV5-6
cdr3_aa: CASSLGLVSTEAFF
cdr3_nt: TGTGCCAGCAGCTTGGGGTTAGTGAGCACTGAAGCTTTCTTT

j_call: TRBJ1-1
cdr3_length: 12
clone_size: few
d_call: -
v_call: TRBV10-3
cdr3_aa: CAIIGAGSEAFF
cdr3_nt: TGTGCCATCATTGGGGCCGGGAGTGAAGCTTTCTTT